The source of this T cell receptor beta chain is a study of shared clonotypes between healthy human individuals. Genomic DNA per cell subset filled all wells of several immunoSEQ plates. PCR replicates from unsorted PBMC used about 290 ng DNA, and this amount was some 30,000 T cell genomes. Generated by immunoSEQ multiplex PCR, the TCRdb table keeps only in-frame clones and is missing some. This repertoire shows about 490,000 clones, around 80% found once; its top ten account for 10% to 15%. CDR3 length equals 13 residues. The ends were cut back, 8 bases at V and 5 bases at J, with 16 bases in the middle. Germline V CDR1 and CDR2: ENHRY, SYGVKD.

Sequencing input: PBMCs. The chain employs TRBV10-3 and TRBJ2-7, with D possibly called TRBD1 or TRBD2 (5 bases each). The origin of this receptor is a woman in her thirties or forties in good health. Some clones in this sample may be carry-over from other donors' samples. In nucleotides, the CDR3 is TGTGCCATCGGGGACGTGACCCTCGACGAGCAGTACTTC. Translating gives CAIGDVTLDEQYF.